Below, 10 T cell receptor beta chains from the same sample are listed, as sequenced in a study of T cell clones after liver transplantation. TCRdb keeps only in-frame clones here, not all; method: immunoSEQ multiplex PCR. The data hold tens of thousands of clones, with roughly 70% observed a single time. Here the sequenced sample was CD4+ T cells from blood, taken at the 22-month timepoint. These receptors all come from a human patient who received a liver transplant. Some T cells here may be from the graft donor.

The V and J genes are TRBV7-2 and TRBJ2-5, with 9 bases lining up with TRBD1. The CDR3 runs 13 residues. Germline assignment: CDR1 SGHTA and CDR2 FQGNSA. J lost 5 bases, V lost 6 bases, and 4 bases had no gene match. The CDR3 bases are TGTGCCAGCAGTTCGGGACAGGGTGAGACCCAGTACTTC. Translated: CASSSGQGETQYF.

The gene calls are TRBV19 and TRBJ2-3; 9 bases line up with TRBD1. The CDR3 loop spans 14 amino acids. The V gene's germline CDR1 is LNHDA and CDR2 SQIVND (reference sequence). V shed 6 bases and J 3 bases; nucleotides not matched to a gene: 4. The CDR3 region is CASSRDRETDTQYF. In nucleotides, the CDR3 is TGTGCCAGTAGCCGGGACAGGGAGACAGATACGCAGTATTTT.

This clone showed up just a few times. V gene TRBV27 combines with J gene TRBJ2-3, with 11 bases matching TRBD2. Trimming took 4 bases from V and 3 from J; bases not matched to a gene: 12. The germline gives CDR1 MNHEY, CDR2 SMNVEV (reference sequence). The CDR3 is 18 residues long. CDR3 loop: CASSSLGSGGANTDTQYF. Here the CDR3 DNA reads TGTGCCAGCAGTTCCCTGGGTAGCGGGGGGGCGAATACAGATACGCAGTATTTT.

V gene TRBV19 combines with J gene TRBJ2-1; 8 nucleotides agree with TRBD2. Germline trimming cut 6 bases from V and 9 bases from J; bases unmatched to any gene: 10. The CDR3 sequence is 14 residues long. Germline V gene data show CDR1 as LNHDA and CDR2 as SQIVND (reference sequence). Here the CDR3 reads CASRWRSGGSEQFF. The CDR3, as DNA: TGTGCCAGTAGATGGAGGTCGGGAGGGAGTGAGCAGTTCTTC.

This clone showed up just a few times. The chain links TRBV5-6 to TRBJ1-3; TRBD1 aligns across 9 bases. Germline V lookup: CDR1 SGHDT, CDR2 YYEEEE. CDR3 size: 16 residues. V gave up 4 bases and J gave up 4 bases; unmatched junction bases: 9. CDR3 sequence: CASSGGQGRWGNTIYF. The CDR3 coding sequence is TGTGCCAGCAGCGGGGGACAGGGCCGGTGGGGAAACACCATATATTTT.

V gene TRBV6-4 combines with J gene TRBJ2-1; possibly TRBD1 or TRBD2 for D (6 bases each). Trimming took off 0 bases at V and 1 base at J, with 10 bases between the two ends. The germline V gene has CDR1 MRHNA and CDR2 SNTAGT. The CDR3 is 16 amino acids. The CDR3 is CASSDSGGGSYNEQFF. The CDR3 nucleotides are TGTGCCAGCAGTGACTCTGGAGGGGGGTCCTACAATGAGCAGTTCTTC.

CDR3 in DNA: TGTGCCAGCAGTGCAACCCCGGGACAGTATAGCAATCAGCCCCAGCATTTT. Translating it yields CASSATPGQYSNQPQHF. The chain has TRBV6-1 and TRBJ1-5; 7 bases line up with TRBD1. The CDR3 covers 17 residues. Trimming took 4 bases from V and 0 from J; bases not matched to a gene: 9. Germline-derived CDR1 and CDR2 are MNHNS and SASEGT.

CDR3 DNA sequence: TGTGCCAGCAGTTACGATTTCGGGGAGAGCACAGATACGCAGTATTTT. Protein product: CASSYDFGESTDTQYF. J is TRBJ2-3 and V is TRBV6-5; D might be TRBD2 (5 bases). V lost 2 bases, J lost 0 bases, and 12 bases lay in between. Germline V gene sequence: CDR1 MNHEY, CDR2 SVGAGI. This CDR3 is built from 16 residues.

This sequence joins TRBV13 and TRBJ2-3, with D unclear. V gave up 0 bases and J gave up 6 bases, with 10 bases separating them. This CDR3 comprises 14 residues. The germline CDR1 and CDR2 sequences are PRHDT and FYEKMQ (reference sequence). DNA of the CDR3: TGTGCCAGCAGCTTAGGAGGAATTGGGGATACGCAGTATTTT. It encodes CASSLGGIGDTQYF.

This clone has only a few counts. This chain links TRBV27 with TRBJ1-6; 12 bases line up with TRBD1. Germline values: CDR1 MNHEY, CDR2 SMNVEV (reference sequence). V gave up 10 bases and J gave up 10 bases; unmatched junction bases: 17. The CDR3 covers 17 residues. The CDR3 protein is CATARGIGTGGNSPLHF. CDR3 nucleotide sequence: TGTGCCACCGCCAGAGGAATAGGGACAGGGGGCAACTCACCCCTCCACTTT.